This is a list of T cell receptor beta chains from one sample in a study of cytomegalovirus exposure and HLA in healthy donors. Clones were sequenced by immunoSEQ multiplex PCR, and TCRdb holds only the in-frame ones, with some missing. In the table there are around 180,000 clones, 70% to 80% of which are singletons. Sequenced input: PBMCs. The receptors were sampled from a woman aged 45-65 years in good health and CMV-seronegative. Each CDR3 is given with its conserved first and last residue. Each record gives: clone size, V gene, J gene, D gene, CDR3 DNA, CDR3 protein. The D gene is left open where the match is weak. Only some rows state a clone size, as once, few, many or a class for expanded clones.

abundance: .; v_gene: TRBV10-1; j_gene: TRBJ2-6; d_gene: TRBD1; CDR3nt: TGCGCCAGCAGTTTGACAGGGGGCGCTGGGGCCAACGTCCTGACTTTC; CDR3aa: CASSLTGGAGANVLTF
abundance: .; v_gene: TRBV29-1; j_gene: TRBJ2-3; d_gene: .; CDR3nt: TGCAGCGTTGGACGCGGGGGCCCAGATACGCAGTATTTT; CDR3aa: CSVGRGGPDTQYF
abundance: .; v_gene: TRBV5-5; j_gene: TRBJ2-7; d_gene: .; CDR3nt: TGTGCCAGCAGCTTCGGACGGGGCTACGAGCAGTACTTC; CDR3aa: CASSFGRGYEQYF
abundance: once; v_gene: TRBV7-8; j_gene: TRBJ2-7; d_gene: .; CDR3nt: TGTGCCAGTAGCTTAGGGCAAGGGGCCTACGAGCAGTACTTC; CDR3aa: CASSLGQGAYEQYF
abundance: .; v_gene: TRBV11-3; j_gene: TRBJ2-1; d_gene: TRBD2; CDR3nt: TGTGCCAGCAGCCCCCGTGGCGGGAGGGGTAATGAGCAGTTCTTC; CDR3aa: CASSPRGGRGNEQFF
abundance: .; v_gene: TRBV9; j_gene: TRBJ2-2; d_gene: TRBD2; CDR3nt: TGTGCCAGCAGCGTTGCTGGCGGGAGAGACACCGGGGAGCTGTTTTTT; CDR3aa: CASSVAGGRDTGELFF
abundance: .; v_gene: TRBV5-8; j_gene: TRBJ2-6; d_gene: .; CDR3nt: TGTGCCAGCAGCCCTACTCCGGACAGACGGGCCAACGTCCTGACTTTC; CDR3aa: CASSPTPDRRANVLTF
abundance: .; v_gene: TRBV7-9; j_gene: TRBJ1-1; d_gene: .; CDR3nt: TGTGCCAGCATCCCGGGGGGTGGGACTGAAGCTTTCTTT; CDR3aa: CASIPGGGTEAFF
abundance: .; v_gene: TRBV19; j_gene: TRBJ2-7; d_gene: TRBD2; CDR3nt: TGTGCCAGTACCCCGGGGGGAAGGACACGACCCTACGAGCAGTACTTC; CDR3aa: CASTPGGRTRPYEQYF
abundance: .; v_gene: TRBV29-1; j_gene: TRBJ1-4; d_gene: .; CDR3nt: TGCAGCGTTGCCACGGGAACTAATGAAAAACTGTTTTTT; CDR3aa: CSVATGTNEKLFF
abundance: few; v_gene: TRBV10-3; j_gene: TRBJ1-5; d_gene: .; CDR3nt: TGTGGTAAGCCAGGGTTAAGTCAGCCCCAGCATTTT; CDR3aa: CGKPGLSQPQHF
abundance: .; v_gene: TRBV7-2; j_gene: TRBJ2-7; d_gene: TRBD1; CDR3nt: TGTGCCAGCAGCTTACCAGGGGGCTACTACGAGCAGTACTTC; CDR3aa: CASSLPGGYYEQYF
abundance: .; v_gene: TRBV27; j_gene: TRBJ2-2; d_gene: TRBD2; CDR3nt: TGTGCCAGCGTAGGACTAGCGGGAGGGCGCGCCGGGGAGCTGTTTTTT; CDR3aa: CASVGLAGGRAGELFF
abundance: .; v_gene: TRBV7-8; j_gene: TRBJ1-2; d_gene: .; CDR3nt: TGTGCCAGCAGCTCGGGGTCTCTGGGCTACACCTTC; CDR3aa: CASSSGSLGYTF
abundance: .; v_gene: TRBV11-1; j_gene: TRBJ2-3; d_gene: TRBD1; CDR3nt: TGTGCCAGCAGCTTTGGGGACAGGGGCTCAGATACGCAGTATTTT; CDR3aa: CASSFGDRGSDTQYF
abundance: .; v_gene: TRBV9; j_gene: TRBJ2-1; d_gene: TRBD1; CDR3nt: TGTGCCAGCAGCGCCCGGGCGGGGACAGGGGCCTCCCATGAGCAGTTCTTC; CDR3aa: CASSARAGTGASHEQFF
abundance: .; v_gene: TRBV7-8; j_gene: TRBJ1-6; d_gene: .; CDR3nt: TGTGCCAGCAGCTTCAGGGGTTCACCCCTCCACTTT; CDR3aa: CASSFRGSPLHF
abundance: .; v_gene: TRBV7-9; j_gene: TRBJ1-5; d_gene: .; CDR3nt: TGTGCCAGCAGCTTAGCGACGGGGGGGAAGGATCAGCCCCAGCATTTT; CDR3aa: CASSLATGGKDQPQHF
abundance: .; v_gene: TRBV15; j_gene: TRBJ2-3; d_gene: .; CDR3nt: TGTGCCACCAGCAGAGATTCCGGGGGACCAAGCACAGATACGCAGTATTTT; CDR3aa: CATSRDSGGPSTDTQYF
abundance: .; v_gene: TRBV10-3; j_gene: TRBJ2-7; d_gene: TRBD2; CDR3nt: TGTGCCATCAGTGACTTAGCGGGAACCTCCTACGAGCAGTACTTC; CDR3aa: CAISDLAGTSYEQYF
abundance: few; v_gene: TRBV6-5; j_gene: TRBJ2-7; d_gene: .; CDR3nt: TGTGCCACTCAATCGGCACAGGGAAGAACCTACGAGCAGTACTTC; CDR3aa: CATQSAQGRTYEQYF
abundance: .; v_gene: TRBV6-1; j_gene: TRBJ1-4; d_gene: .; CDR3nt: TGTGCCAGCAGTGAAAGCAGGTCTGAAAATGAAAAACTGTTTTTT; CDR3aa: CASSESRSENEKLFF
abundance: .; v_gene: TRBV16; j_gene: TRBJ2-7; d_gene: .; CDR3nt: TGTGCCAGCAGTAATCGGCCGGGACTTGCGTACGAGCAGTACTTC; CDR3aa: CASSNRPGLAYEQYF
abundance: .; v_gene: TRBV28; j_gene: TRBJ2-6; d_gene: .; CDR3nt: TGTGCCAGCCGACAGACTGGGGCCAACGTCCTGACTTTC; CDR3aa: CASRQTGANVLTF
abundance: .; v_gene: TRBV4-2; j_gene: TRBJ1-2; d_gene: .; CDR3nt: TGTGCCAGCAGCCAAAGCGGGGAGGTTTATAACTATGGCTACACCTTC; CDR3aa: CASSQSGEVYNYGYTF
abundance: .; v_gene: TRBV7-2; j_gene: TRBJ2-5; d_gene: .; CDR3nt: TGTGCCAGCAGCCCCGCTCATACACGTCGGGGAGAGACCCAGTACTTC; CDR3aa: CASSPAHTRRGETQYF
abundance: .; v_gene: TRBV27; j_gene: TRBJ2-7; d_gene: TRBD1; CDR3nt: TGTGCCAGCAGTTCTGATCCAAACAGGGGGCAAGTCTACGAGCAGTACTTC; CDR3aa: CASSSDPNRGQVYEQYF
abundance: .; v_gene: TRBV18; j_gene: TRBJ2-1; d_gene: .; CDR3nt: TGTGCCAGCTTAAGAGGCGGGGCGAGCTCCTACAATGAGCAGTTCTTC; CDR3aa: CASLRGGASSYNEQFF
abundance: .; v_gene: TRBV7-8; j_gene: TRBJ2-7; d_gene: TRBD2; CDR3nt: TGTGCCAGCAGCTTAGTTCTAGCGGGAGGTTCCTACGAGCAGTACTTC; CDR3aa: CASSLVLAGGSYEQYF
abundance: .; v_gene: TRBV29-1; j_gene: TRBJ1-1; d_gene: .; CDR3nt: TGCAGCGTTGGGGACTCCATGGCCACTGAAGCTTTCTTT; CDR3aa: CSVGDSMATEAFF